This T cell receptor (beta chain) appears in the sequencing data of a study of blood T cell repertoires in COVID-19. About the research overall: From the United States, Italy and Spain came samples of acute and convalescent COVID-19. T cells, B-cell-depleted T cells, or PBMCs supplied cDNA or gDNA.

How the authors handled the data: Scientists estimated how many nucleated cells there were by amplifying reference gene primers. Produced via immunoSEQ multiplex PCR; TCRdb's table is partial and in-frame only. D and trimming were read from the DNA, whereas the V and J calls and clone size are those reported in that table. The repertoire holds hundreds of thousands of clones, with about 93% as singletons. Trimming removed 2 bases from V and 3 bases from J; junction bases left unmatched: 6. CDR1 is KGHSH, CDR2 LQKENI, per germline. The CDR3 is 15 residues long. This sequence was found in a young woman who had recovered from COVID-19. The sequenced sample consisted of peripheral blood. The chain has TRBV18 and TRBJ1-1, with 7 bases aligning to TRBD1. The CDR3 region is CASSPNRGDDTEAFF. CDR3 sequence (DNA): TGTGCCAGCTCACCAAACAGGGGCGACGACACTGAAGCTTTCTTT.